The entry below gives a single T cell receptor beta chain sequence along with its context. Here immunoSEQ multiplex PCR was the method, and the copy in TCRdb shows in-frame clones only, minus some. This repertoire shows some 190,000 clones, 84% found once; its top ten account for less than 6.5%. The V gene end was trimmed by 3 bases and the J gene end by 4 bases; junction bases not matched to a gene: 4. Looked up from germline, CDR1 is SEHNR and CDR2 is FQNEAQ (reference sequence). CDR3 length equals 15 residues. This specimen comes from a study of blood T cell repertoires in COVID-19. The genes are TRBV7-9 and TRBJ2-3, with 10 bases fitting TRBD2. This sequence originates from a woman in her 70s with active or convalescent COVID-19. The sample comprised peripheral blood. CDR3 bases: TGTGCCAGCAGCTTTGGACTAGCGGACTCAGATACGCAGTATTTT. It specifies CASSFGLADSDTQYF.